The next 19 T cell receptor beta chains were all read from a single sample in a study of cytomegalovirus exposure and HLA in healthy donors. PCR was performed using 60 Vbeta and 13 Jbeta primers. Clones were read by immunoSEQ multiplex PCR, and TCRdb kept only the in-frame ones, dropping some. Among over 150,000 clones listed, 84% were seen once. The sample taken for sequencing was PBMCs. All receptors come from a girl aged 2 to 10 in good health and CMV-seropositive.

The rearrangement joins TRBV5-1 to TRBJ1-6; TRBD1 matches at 7 bases. Per the germline V gene, CDR1 is SGHRS and CDR2 is YFSETQ. The CDR3 contains 18 residues. With V trimmed by 0 bases and J by 0 bases, 6 bases remained unmatched. CDR3 residues: CASSLAGGVSSYNSPLHF. The CDR3 bases are TGCGCCAGCAGCTTGGCAGGGGGTGTGAGCTCCTATAATTCACCCCTCCACTTT.

The chain recombines TRBV10-2 with TRBJ2-3, with D perhaps matching TRBD2 (6 bases). Germline assignment: CDR1 WSHSY and CDR2 SAAADI. Trimming removed 7 bases from V and 2 bases from J, with 16 bases in between. The CDR3 loop spans 15 amino acids. The CDR3 DNA reads TGCGCCAGCAAGGGCGGGACTCCATCCACAGATACGCAGTATTTT. Translation: CASKGGTPSTDTQYF.

This chain joins TRBV4-2 and TRBJ2-7; D is perhaps TRBD1 (6 bases). This CDR3 has 13 residues. Trimming stripped 1 base from V and 3 bases from J, with 7 bases between. Germline-derived CDR1 and CDR2 are LGHNA and YNFKEQ. Here the CDR3 DNA reads TGTGCCAGCAGCCAAGGGGACAACTACGAGCAGTACTTC. Amino acid sequence: CASSQGDNYEQYF.

The rearrangement joins TRBV6-1 to TRBJ2-2; 10 bases agree with TRBD2. With 0 bases clipped from V and 2 bases from J, the junction kept 9 bases outside the gene matches. The germline V gene has CDR1 MNHNS and CDR2 SASEGT. This CDR3 spans 19 amino acids. DNA for the CDR3: TGTGCCAGCAGTGAAGCCTACGGGCTAGCGGGAGAAAACACCGGGGAGCTGTTTTTT. It codes for CASSEAYGLAGENTGELFF.

V usage is TRBV11-1 and J usage is TRBJ2-7; TRBD2 aligns across 8 bases. V shed 3 bases and J 2 bases; nucleotides not matched to a gene: 12. The CDR3 spans 17 residues. Germline V gene sequence: CDR1 SGHAT, CDR2 FQDESV (reference sequence). Here the CDR3 reads CASSFTSGLYHTYEQYF. As DNA, the CDR3 is TGTGCCAGCAGCTTCACTAGCGGCCTTTACCATACCTACGAGCAGTACTTC.

The chain has TRBV12-5 and TRBJ2-1, with a possible D match to TRBD2 (7 bases). CDR3 length equals 13 residues. Between the trimmed V and J ends, which lost 10 bases and 5 bases, there was a span of 15 bases. From germline, CDR1 is LGHNT and CDR2 FRNRAP. In nucleotides, the CDR3 is TGTGCTACCGAGGGAGGGGGTCACAATGAGCAGTTCTTC. Translation: CATEGGGHNEQFF.

V gene TRBV7-8 combines with J gene TRBJ1-1; 8 nucleotides align to TRBD1. V trimming: 0 bases; J trimming: 4 bases; junction bases outside the gene matches: 10. The CDR3 length is 17 residues. Germline assignment: CDR1 SGHVS and CDR2 FQNEAQ. This CDR3 is CASSLAFTGQGPTEAFF. The CDR3 region has the DNA TGTGCCAGCAGCTTAGCTTTTACCGGACAGGGACCCACTGAAGCTTTCTTT.

The gene calls are TRBV28 and TRBJ2-3, with D possibly TRBD2 on 6 matching bases. The germline V gene encodes CDR1 MDHEN and CDR2 SYDVKM. The CDR3 extends over 15 amino acids. V gave up 6 bases and J gave up 4 bases, with 17 bases separating them. This chain's CDR3 is CASRHTWDSPDTQYF. Written as DNA, the CDR3 is TGTGCCAGCAGGCACACTTGGGACTCCCCAGATACGCAGTATTTT.

The rearrangement joins TRBV27 to TRBJ1-2; 8 bases map to TRBD1. The CDR3 runs to 20 residues. Germline V gene data show CDR1 as MNHEY and CDR2 as SMNVEV (reference sequence). Trimming at V came to 6 bases and at J to 5 bases, leaving 26 bases not matched to a gene. The CDR3: CASRPWGRDRGPNWGYGYTF. CDR3 bases: TGTGCCAGCAGACCGTGGGGAAGAGACAGGGGCCCTAATTGGGGGTATGGCTACACCTTC.

This chain connects TRBV6-1 to TRBJ1-2; a possible D gene is TRBD1 (5 bases). Deletions cut 2 bases from V and 2 bases from J, with 18 bases between. Germline assignment: CDR1 MNHNS and CDR2 SASEGT. The CDR3 loop spans 17 amino acids. The CDR3 coding sequence is TGTGCCAGCAGTGAAAAGATTTATCCGGGACTAAACTATGGCTACACCTTC. Translation: CASSEKIYPGLNYGYTF.

The V gene is TRBV28, the J gene TRBJ2-1; 12 bases fit TRBD2. V trimming: 5 bases; J trimming: 1 base; junction bases outside the gene matches: 12. CDR1 and CDR2 from the germline V gene are MDHEN and SYDVKM. There are 19 residues in the CDR3. The CDR3 DNA reads as TGTGCCAGCAGTCCGAAGGGGAGAGGGACTAGCGGGTCCTACAATGAGCAGTTCTTC. Its translation: CASSPKGRGTSGSYNEQFF.

This clone was observed once. This chain links TRBV9 with TRBJ2-2; D is possibly TRBD1 (6 bases). Germline-derived CDR1 and CDR2 are SGDLS and YYNGEE. This CDR3 contains 13 residues. V lost 3 bases and J 6 bases, leaving 9 bases between the germline ends. The CDR3 is CASSATGSGELFF. DNA for the CDR3: TGTGCCAGCAGCGCAACAGGGTCCGGGGAGCTGTTTTTT.

The chain couples TRBV29-1 to TRBJ1-2; 9 bases map to TRBD1. Per the germline V gene, CDR1 is SQVTM and CDR2 is ANQGSEA. This CDR3 is 13 amino acids long. The V and J ends lost 3 bases and 4 bases, in that order; junction bases with no gene match: 3. The CDR3 here is CSVEVDRGYGYTF. DNA for the CDR3: TGCAGCGTTGAGGTGGACAGGGGCTATGGCTACACCTTC.

The chain carries TRBV30 and TRBJ2-4; the D gene is possibly TRBD1 (5 bases). Germline V CDR1 and CDR2: GTSNPN, SVGIG (reference sequence). The V and J ends lost 2 bases and 9 bases respectively, with 14 bases between them. The CDR3 length is 13 residues. CDR3 bases: TGTGCCTGGAGTACCGCAGGGTCTGTCATTCAGTACTTC. Amino acids: CAWSTAGSVIQYF.

The chain uses TRBV29-1 and TRBJ1-1; 9 bases are a match to TRBD1. V lost 5 bases to trimming and J lost 0 bases; unmatched junction nucleotides: 4. The germline gives CDR1 SQVTM, CDR2 ANQGSEA. The length of the CDR3 is 14 residues. CDR3: CSVQTGGMNTEAFF. CDR3 in DNA: TGCAGCGTTCAGACAGGGGGAATGAACACTGAAGCTTTCTTT. The whole variable domain, remainder taken from reference TRBV29-1 and TRBJ1-1, is SAVISQKPSRDICQRGTSLTIQCQVDSQVTMMFWYRQQPGQSLTLIATANQGSEATYESGFVIDKFPISRPNLTFSTLTVSNMSPEDSSIYLCSVQTGGMNTEAFFGQGTRLTVV.

The chain combines TRBV13 with TRBJ2-2; 8 nucleotides agree with TRBD2. CDR1 and CDR2 (germline): PRHDT, FYEKMQ (reference sequence). CDR3 length equals 15 residues. V lost 7 bases and J lost 2; bases outside the gene matches: 6. This CDR3 is CASNFGLANTGELFF. The DNA of the CDR3 is TGTGCCAGCAACTTCGGACTAGCTAACACCGGGGAGCTGTTTTTT.

V is TRBV5-4 and J is TRBJ2-7, with D tentatively TRBD1 (6 bases). Germline V gene data show CDR1 as SGHNT and CDR2 as YYREEE (reference sequence). This CDR3 spans 14 amino acids. The V and J ends lost 2 bases and 2 bases respectively, with 11 bases between them. The CDR3 region has the DNA TGTGCCAGCAGCTTATTAGGACAGCCCTACGAGCAGTACTTC. Translated, it gives CASSLLGQPYEQYF.

CDR3 DNA: TGTGCCTGGACTCAGGGGGCAATCGATGGCTACACCTTC. As protein: CAWTQGAIDGYTF. J is TRBJ1-2 and V is TRBV30, with TRBD1 matching 8 bases. Trimming at V came to 4 bases and at J to 6 bases, leaving 7 bases not matched to a gene. The CDR3 has 13 residues. Germline V gene sequence: CDR1 GTSNPN, CDR2 SVGIG (reference sequence).

The rearrangement links TRBV19 to TRBJ2-1, with TRBD2 matching 9 bases. V shed 1 base and J 9 bases; nucleotides not matched to a gene: 13. This CDR3 comprises 17 residues. From germline, CDR1 is LNHDA and CDR2 SQIVND (reference sequence). The CDR3 region has the DNA TGTGCCAGTAGTATAGCCACCGCGGGAGGGCTTAGGTTTGAGCAGTTCTTC. Encoded protein: CASSIATAGGLRFEQFF.